This T cell receptor beta chain was sequenced in a study of shared clonotypes between healthy human individuals. The overall study: Three CD4 naive, three CD4 memory, two CD8 naive and one CD8 memory plate were used per donor. General study points: Investigators collected only blood, and repertoires in tissues likely differ.

On this clone itself: Its antigen is still unknown.

Germline CDR1 is SGHTA and CDR2 is FQGTGA. The CDR3 is made up of 17 amino acids. The J segment lost 5 bases and the V segment lost 1 base, leaving 10 bases of the junction unmatched. Sequencing was performed with immunoSEQ multiplex PCR; in TCRdb, only in-frame clones are kept and a portion is missing. The sample records about 2.3 million clones, 85% to 95% being singletons. The sequence was obtained from a man younger than 35 in good health. Some clones in this sample may be carry-over from other donors' samples. The V call is TRBV7-3, the J call TRBJ2-1, with 8 bases that match TRBD2. Material: naive CD4+ T cells from PBMCs. The subset denotes: CD45RA+ positively selected. The CDR3 protein is CASSLMGTGGPNNEQFF. The CDR3 DNA follows: TGTGCCAGCAGCTTAATGGGTACGGGAGGGCCCAACAATGAGCAGTTCTTC.